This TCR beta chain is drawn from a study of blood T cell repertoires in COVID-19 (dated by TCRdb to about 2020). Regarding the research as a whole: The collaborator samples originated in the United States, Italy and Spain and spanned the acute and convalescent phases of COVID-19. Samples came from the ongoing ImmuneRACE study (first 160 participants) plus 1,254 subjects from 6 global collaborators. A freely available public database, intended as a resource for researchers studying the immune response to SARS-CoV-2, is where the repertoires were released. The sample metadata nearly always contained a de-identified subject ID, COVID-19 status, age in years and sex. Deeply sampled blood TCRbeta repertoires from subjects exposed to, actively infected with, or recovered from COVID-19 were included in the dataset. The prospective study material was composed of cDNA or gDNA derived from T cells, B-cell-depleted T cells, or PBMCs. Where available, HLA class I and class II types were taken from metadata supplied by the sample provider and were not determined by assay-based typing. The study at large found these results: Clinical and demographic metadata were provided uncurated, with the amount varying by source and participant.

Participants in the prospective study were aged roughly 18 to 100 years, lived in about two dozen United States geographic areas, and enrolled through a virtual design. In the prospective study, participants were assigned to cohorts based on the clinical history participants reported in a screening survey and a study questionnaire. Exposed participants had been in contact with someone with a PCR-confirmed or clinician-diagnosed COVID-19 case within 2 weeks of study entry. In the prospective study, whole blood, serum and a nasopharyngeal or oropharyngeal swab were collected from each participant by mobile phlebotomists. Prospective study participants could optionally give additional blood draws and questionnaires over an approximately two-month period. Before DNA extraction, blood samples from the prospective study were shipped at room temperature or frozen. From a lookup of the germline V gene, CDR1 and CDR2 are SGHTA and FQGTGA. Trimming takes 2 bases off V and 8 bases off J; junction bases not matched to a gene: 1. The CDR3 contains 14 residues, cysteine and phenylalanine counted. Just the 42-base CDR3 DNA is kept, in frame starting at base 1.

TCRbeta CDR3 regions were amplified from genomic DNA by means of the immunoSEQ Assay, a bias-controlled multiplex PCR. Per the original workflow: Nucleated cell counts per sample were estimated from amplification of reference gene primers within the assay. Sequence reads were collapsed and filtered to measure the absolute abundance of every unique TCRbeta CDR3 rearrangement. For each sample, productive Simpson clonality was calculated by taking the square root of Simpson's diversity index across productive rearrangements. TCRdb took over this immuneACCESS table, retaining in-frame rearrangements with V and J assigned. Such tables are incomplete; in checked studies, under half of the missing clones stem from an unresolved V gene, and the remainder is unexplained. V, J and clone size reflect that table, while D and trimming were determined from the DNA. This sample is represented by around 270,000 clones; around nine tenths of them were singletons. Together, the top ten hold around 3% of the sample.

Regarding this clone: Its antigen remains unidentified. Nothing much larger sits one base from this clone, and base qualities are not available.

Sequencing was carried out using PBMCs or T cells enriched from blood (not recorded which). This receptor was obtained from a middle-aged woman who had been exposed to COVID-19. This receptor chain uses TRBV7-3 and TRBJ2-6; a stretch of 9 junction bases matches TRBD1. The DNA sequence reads TGTGCCAGCAGCTTAGACAGGGGGTCCAACGTCCTGACTTTC. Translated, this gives CASSLDRGSNVLTF.